This T cell receptor (beta chain) was sequenced in a study of breast tumors, draining lymph nodes, adjacent tissues. CDR1 and CDR2 from the germline V gene are DFQATT and SNEGSKA (reference sequence). The CDR3 contains 15 residues. V dropped 0 bases and J dropped 5 bases, with 14 bases sitting between them. TCRdb used MiXCR to reprocess the multiplex PCR reads, holding one entry per CDR3 protein. Of some 140,000 distinct CDR3 sequences detected, around 24% appear once; the ten largest clones hold 2.6%. Breast cancer patients provided tissue from their axillary draining lymph nodes. This clonotype was detected ten times or more.

The sequencing sample was made of axillary lymph node tissue. The chain recombines TRBV20-1 with TRBJ2-1, with D possibly being TRBD2 (5 bases). The TCR comes from a female donor with breast cancer. Some clones in this sample may be carry-over from other donors' samples. The CDR3 DNA reads TGCAGTGCTAGAGATGCCCTAGACTACAACAATGAGCAGTTCTTC. Protein sequence: CSARDALDYNNEQFF.